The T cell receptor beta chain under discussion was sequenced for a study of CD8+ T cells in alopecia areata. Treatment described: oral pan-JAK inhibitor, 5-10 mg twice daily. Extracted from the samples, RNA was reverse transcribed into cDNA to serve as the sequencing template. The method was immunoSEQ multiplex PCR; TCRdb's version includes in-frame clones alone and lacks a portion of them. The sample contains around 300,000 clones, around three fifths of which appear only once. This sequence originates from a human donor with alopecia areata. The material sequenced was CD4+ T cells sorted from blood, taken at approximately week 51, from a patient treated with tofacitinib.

In DNA, the CDR3 is TGCGCCAGCAGCCAAGAACCGAGCTCCTACGAGCAGTACTTC. Encoded protein: CASSQEPSSYEQYF. The rearrangement links TRBV4-3 to TRBJ2-7; D not resolved. Trimming removed 0 bases from V and 0 bases from J, with 6 bases in between. CDR3 length: 14 residues. CDR1 and CDR2 from the germline V gene are LGHNA and YSLEER.